The sequence of this T cell receptor (beta chain) was determined in a study of blood T cell repertoires in COVID-19. Study context: Samples of COVID-19 (acute and convalescent) were obtained from the United States, Italy and Spain. Sources were T cells, B-cell-depleted T cells, or PBMCs; the material itself was cDNA or gDNA.

Authors' methods: Estimation of nucleated cell counts relied on the amplification of reference gene primers. Sequencing was performed with immunoSEQ multiplex PCR; in TCRdb, only in-frame clones are kept and a portion is missing. V and J calls and clone size are those listed in that table; D and trimming were worked out from the DNA. The sample records around 150,000 clones, roughly three quarters being singletons. V dropped 3 bases and J dropped 4 bases, with 9 bases sitting between them. The CDR3 is 13 amino acids. The V gene's germline CDR1 is SGDLS and CDR2 YYNGEE. V is TRBV9 and J is TRBJ2-3; D ambiguous. This clonotype was obtained from a man aged 50 or older with active or convalescent COVID-19. The material sequenced was peripheral blood. The CDR3 loop reads CASSEPSADTQYF. The CDR3 DNA is TGTGCCAGCAGCGAGCCGAGCGCAGATACGCAGTATTTT.